One sample yielded the 15 T cell receptor beta chains listed below, sequenced in a study of blood T cell repertoires in COVID-19. Using immunoSEQ multiplex PCR, the repertoire was profiled, and TCRdb retains in-frame clones only, with some absent. The table includes about 67,000 clones, about 84% detected once. Input material: peripheral blood. These receptors were collected from a human donor in a cohort sampled during active COVID-19.

V is TRBV6-5 and J is TRBJ2-1, with a weak D call TRBD1 (6 bases). V was shortened by 2 bases and J by 6 bases, with 11 bases between the two germline ends. The CDR3 has 14 residues. The germline gives CDR1 MNHEY, CDR2 SVGAGI. The CDR3 bases are TGTGCCAGCAGTTACCGGAGAGGGGGCAATGAGCAGTTCTTC. Its protein product is CASSYRRGGNEQFF.

J is TRBJ1-2 and V is TRBV28, with D tentatively TRBD1 (6 bases). The germline V gene encodes CDR1 MDHEN and CDR2 SYDVKM. V was cut by 8 bases and J by 6 bases, with 19 bases left in between. The CDR3 consists of 14 residues. The CDR3 sequence: CASRSGARKDGYTF. CDR3 coding DNA: TGTGCCAGCCGTTCAGGGGCGCGTAAAGATGGCTACACCTTC.

This clone was picked up one time. The chain has TRBV5-4 and TRBJ2-7, with TRBD1 matching 10 bases. This CDR3 has 16 amino acids. Trimming took 1 base from V and 3 from J; bases not matched to a gene: 7. Germline V CDR1 and CDR2: SGHNT, YYREEE (reference sequence). The CDR3 DNA sequence: TGTGCCAGCAGCTTGCCCCGACAGGGGGCTTTCTACGAGCAGTACTTC. This sequence encodes CASSLPRQGAFYEQYF. Full variable domain (missing parts from reference TRBV5-4 and TRBJ2-7): ETGVTQSPTHLIKTRGQQVTLRCSSQSGHNTVSWYQQALGQGPQFIFQYYREEENGRGNFPPRFSGLQFPNYSSELNVNALELDDSALYLCASSLPRQGAFYEQYFGPGTRLTVT.

The genes are TRBV7-2 and TRBJ1-6, with a possible D match to TRBD1 (5 bases). The V end lost 5 bases, the J end lost 7 bases, and 12 bases lay between the germline ends. The CDR3 totals 14 residues. Germline CDR1 and CDR2: SGHTA and FQGNSA. The DNA for the CDR3 is TGTGCCAGCAGCGCGGGGACCGCGAATTCACCCCTCCACTTT. Its protein is CASSAGTANSPLHF.

The chain employs TRBV21-1 and TRBJ1-2. TRBV21-1 is assigned pseudogene status. The CDR3 totals 17 residues. CDR3: CASSTFLGIKPTNGYTF. As DNA, the CDR3 is TGTGCCAGCAGCACCTTCCTAGGCATTAAACCCACTAATGGCTACACCTTC.

The chain joins TRBV4-1 to TRBJ2-3; tentative D call: TRBD1 (6 bases). The germline V gene has CDR1 MGHRA and CDR2 YSYEKL. V was trimmed by 5 bases and J by 5 bases, leaving 11 bases between them. The CDR3 has 13 amino acids. CDR3 sequence (DNA): TGCGCCAGCAGCGCCTGGGGGCAAGATACGCAGTATTTT. Amino acid sequence: CASSAWGQDTQYF.

The gene calls are TRBV19 and TRBJ2-1, with D unresolved. Germline V CDR1 and CDR2: LNHDA, SQIVND (reference sequence). The ends were cut back, 4 bases at V and 0 bases at J, with 16 bases in the middle. The CDR3 has 17 amino acids. In DNA, the CDR3 is TGTGCCAGTAGTAAGAAAGGTGTTCCTAGCTCCTACAATGAGCAGTTCTTC. Encoded protein: CASSKKGVPSSYNEQFF.

This chain joins TRBV6-1 and TRBJ1-4, with a tentative D call TRBD1 (5 bases). Trimming took 3 bases from V and 5 from J, leaving 13 bases between them. Germline V lookup: CDR1 MNHNS, CDR2 SASEGT. The CDR3 contains 15 residues. As DNA, the CDR3 is TGTGCCAGCAGTGAGGGGCGGGGGGTAAATGAAAAACTGTTTTTT. It encodes CASSEGRGVNEKLFF.

The chain couples TRBV7-9 to TRBJ2-4, with 12 bases matching TRBD2. Looked up from germline, CDR1 is SEHNR and CDR2 is FQNEAQ (reference sequence). Trimming at V came to 5 bases and at J to 0 bases, leaving 8 bases not matched to a gene. The CDR3 consists of 18 residues. CDR3 in amino acids: CASSLLTSGGLAKNIQYF. The CDR3 region has the DNA TGTGCCAGCAGCCTGCTGACTAGCGGGGGCTTAGCCAAAAACATTCAGTACTTC.

V is TRBV2 and J is TRBJ2-1; TRBD2 aligns across 10 bases. J lost 5 bases, V lost 2 bases, and 3 bases had no gene match. CDR1 and CDR2 (germline): SNHLY, FYNNEI. The CDR3 spans 15 residues. CDR3 coding DNA: TGTGCCAGCAGTGAAAAGCTAGCGGGGGACAATGAGCAGTTCTTC. Translated, it gives CASSEKLAGDNEQFF. Supplemented by reference TRBV2 and TRBJ2-1, the full variable domain reads EPEVTQTPSHQVTQMGQEVILRCVPISNHLYFYWYRQILGQKVEFLVSFYNNEISEKSEIFDDQFSVERPDGSNFTLKIRSTKLEDSAMYFCASSEKLAGDNEQFFGPGTRLTVL.

This clone was observed a single time. The rearrangement joins TRBV30 to TRBJ2-7; 8 bases line up with TRBD2. V trimming: 0 bases; J trimming: 4 bases; junction bases outside the gene matches: 17. This CDR3 region has 18 residues. Per the germline V gene, CDR1 is GTSNPN and CDR2 is SVGIG (reference sequence). In nucleotides, the CDR3 is TGTGCCTGGAGTGTAGGGTTAGCGGGGCCCAGATTCGATTACGAGCAGTACTTC. It translates to CAWSVGLAGPRFDYEQYF.

The V and J genes are TRBV13 and TRBJ1-5, with D possibly being TRBD1 (6 bases). Looked up from germline, CDR1 is PRHDT and CDR2 is FYEKMQ (reference sequence). Trimming took 5 bases from V and 6 from J, leaving 8 bases between them. This CDR3 is 12 amino acids long. The CDR3 region is CASSLRGQPQHF. CDR3 bases: TGTGCCAGCAGCCTCAGGGGTCAGCCCCAGCATTTT.

This chain uses TRBV5-5 with TRBJ1-3; possibly TRBD1 for D (5 bases). This CDR3 is built from 14 residues. Trimming stripped 4 bases from V and 0 bases from J, with 8 bases between. Germline loops: CDR1 SGHKS, CDR2 YYEKEE (reference sequence). This chain's CDR3 is CASSITGSGNTIYF. In DNA, the CDR3 is TGTGCCAGCAGCATCACAGGCTCTGGAAACACCATATATTTT.

The chain uses TRBV4-1 and TRBJ2-1; 8 positions match TRBD1. Trimming cost V 0 bases and J 0 bases; bases outside gene matches: 4. The CDR3 length is 17 residues. CDR1 and CDR2 (germline): MGHRA, YSYEKL. The chain's CDR3 is CASSQDQGTGSYNEQFF. The DNA of the CDR3 is TGCGCCAGCAGCCAAGATCAAGGGACAGGCTCCTACAATGAGCAGTTCTTC.

This sequence joins TRBV4-2 and TRBJ2-5; 10 nucleotides align to TRBD2. Per the germline V gene, CDR1 is LGHNA and CDR2 is YNFKEQ. V trimming: 1 base; J trimming: 1 base; junction bases outside the gene matches: 3. This CDR3 spans 16 amino acids. The CDR3 sequence is CASSQGTSGFQETQYF. The CDR3 region has the DNA TGTGCCAGCAGCCAAGGGACTAGCGGTTTCCAAGAGACCCAGTACTTC.